This T cell receptor (beta chain) was sequenced during a study of response to subunit inactivated influenza vaccine (dated 2018 in TCRdb). Turning to the overall study: To follow how T cells responded to a trivalent subunit inactivated influenza vaccine, the researchers relied on deep quantitative profiling of the T cell receptor repertoire.

What the work shows at the level of the full study, not this receptor alone: According to the authors, only a limited number of new T cells may be recruited by each seasonal influenza vaccination.

Libraries were made using RT-PCR. Sequencing relied on an Illumina HiSeq 2500. TCRdb took the public reads, trimmed them with fastp at Q25, ran MiXCR for clone calling and kept in-frame beta chains. Each CDR3 protein appears once, grouped with its most common genes and DNA. This sample gives over 750,000 distinct CDR3 sequences in total; 21% of them show up just once. The ten biggest clones cover roughly 10% of the sample. This clonotype has ten or more counts. What antigen it recognizes has not been identified. The record has no base qualities; no much larger clone is one base away. CDR1 LGHNA and CDR2 YSLEER are derived from the germline V gene. V is clipped by 0 bases and J by 0 bases, and the sequence between their germline boundaries is 16 bases long. Reading from cysteine to phenylalanine, the CDR3 counts 18 amino acids. Of all the DNA, just the CDR3 is kept, 54 bases in frame from base 1.

This receptor was obtained from a man over 45 who received an inactivated influenza vaccine. Donor details come from another sample of the same person, matched by shared clones. The material sequenced was PBMCs from blood, taken more than 4 days after vaccination. The V and J segments used are TRBV4-3 and TRBJ2-3, with TRBD1 perhaps the D gene, on 5 matching bases. In nucleotides, the sequence is TGCGCCAGCAGCCAAGATCTTAGGACAACCTCTAGCACAGATACGCAGTATTTT. Translated, this gives CASSQDLRTTSSTDTQYF.